What follows are 15 T cell receptor beta chains derived from one specimen sequenced in a study of siplizumab effects on memory and regulatory T cells. The method was immunoSEQ multiplex PCR; TCRdb's version includes in-frame clones alone and lacks a portion of them. The data hold about 66,000 clones, with around 96% observed a single time. Specimen: naive CD8+ T cells sorted from blood. These receptors were collected from a human donor in good health.

This chain connects TRBV27 to TRBJ2-7; no clear D gene. The V gene lost 4 bases and the J gene lost 2 bases, with 12 bases spanning the gap. The CDR3 is 14 residues long. From germline, CDR1 is MNHEY and CDR2 SMNVEV (reference sequence). The CDR3 region is CASSSSPSPYEQYF. CDR3 in DNA: TGTGCCAGCAGTTCCTCGCCGTCCCCCTACGAGCAGTACTTC.

The chain carries TRBV6-6 and TRBJ1-6, with 8 positions matching TRBD1. V lost 6 bases to trimming and J lost 2 bases; unmatched junction nucleotides: 6. Per the germline V gene, CDR1 is MNHNY and CDR2 is SVGAGI (reference sequence). The length of the CDR3 is 16 residues. The CDR3 here is CASSNRGGPYNSPLHF. The DNA for the CDR3 is TGTGCCAGCAGCAACAGGGGGGGGCCCTATAATTCACCCCTCCACTTT.

V usage is TRBV4-3 and J usage is TRBJ2-2; 9 nucleotides line up with TRBD1. Trimming removed 8 bases from V and 0 bases from J; junction bases left unmatched: 10. CDR1 LGHNA and CDR2 YSLEER come from the germline V gene. The CDR3 spans 17 residues. DNA for the CDR3: TGCGCCAGCGGAGCCACAGGGGGCATCGCGAACACCGGGGAGCTGTTTTTT. It yields the protein CASGATGGIANTGELFF.

This chain uses TRBV2 with TRBJ2-1, with 12 bases fitting TRBD2. V dropped 3 bases and J dropped 2; count of bases not matched to a gene: 11. The CDR3 totals 19 residues. Looked up from germline, CDR1 is SNHLY and CDR2 is FYNNEI. DNA for the CDR3: TGTGCCAGCAGTGACGGGGGACTAGCGGGCCTGTCTCCCTACAATGAGCAGTTCTTC. This translates into CASSDGGLAGLSPYNEQFF.

This chain connects TRBV7-8 to TRBJ2-5; TRBD2 might be the D (7 bases). The V gene's germline CDR1 is SGHVS and CDR2 FQNEAQ. CDR3 length: 15 amino acids. The germline V and J ends were trimmed by 0 bases and 3 bases, with 11 bases remaining between them. The CDR3 DNA reads as TGTGCCAGCAGCTTAGCGGGGGGGCCTAAAGAGACCCAGTACTTC. It is translated as CASSLAGGPKETQYF.

The genes are TRBV7-9 and TRBJ2-2; no clear D. CDR3 length: 15 amino acids. In germline, CDR1 is SEHNR, CDR2 FQNEAQ (reference sequence). Trimming left V 1 base short and J 7 bases short, with 13 bases between. The CDR3 protein is CASSLVSGPVGELFF. In DNA, the CDR3 is TGTGCCAGCAGCTTAGTATCAGGACCGGTCGGGGAGCTGTTTTTT.

The chain is built from TRBV13 and TRBJ2-2; D gene ambiguous. Looked up from germline, CDR1 is PRHDT and CDR2 is FYEKMQ (reference sequence). Trimming shortened V by 0 bases and J by 6 bases, and 5 bases separated the two germline ends. The CDR3 totals 13 residues. CDR3 sequence reads: CASSLGSSGELFF. In DNA form, the CDR3 reads TGTGCCAGCAGCTTAGGTAGTTCCGGGGAGCTGTTTTTT.

This clone came up once. The V gene is TRBV27, the J gene TRBJ1-2; D unclear. V lost 3 bases and J lost 8, with 16 bases in between. This CDR3 spans 14 amino acids. Germline assignment: CDR1 MNHEY and CDR2 SMNVEV (reference sequence). CDR3: CASSFSGASAGYTF. CDR3 bases: TGTGCCAGCAGTTTCAGTGGCGCGTCGGCCGGCTACACCTTC.

V is TRBV28 and J is TRBJ1-1, with D hard to call. The CDR3 spans 12 residues. Per the germline V gene, CDR1 is MDHEN and CDR2 is SYDVKM. V lost 1 base and J lost 8, with 8 bases in between. CDR3 in DNA: TGTGCCAGCAGTTTATCATTAATGGAAGCTTTCTTT. Translation: CASSLSLMEAFF.

The chain links TRBV7-9 to TRBJ2-5; D is perhaps TRBD1 (5 bases). This CDR3 region has 14 residues. Germline V gene data show CDR1 as SEHNR and CDR2 as FQNEAQ (reference sequence). The V and J ends lost 5 bases and 3 bases respectively, with 13 bases between them. CDR3 bases: TGTGCCAGCAGCCCCAGGGTGCTCGAAGAGACCCAGTACTTC. It encodes CASSPRVLEETQYF.

This clone was counted between two and nine times. The chain recombines TRBV4-1 with TRBJ1-5; D remains ambiguous. Germline V gives CDR1 MGHRA, CDR2 YSYEKL. Trimming pared 0 bases from V and 4 bases from J, leaving 10 bases between. The CDR3 totals 15 residues. In DNA form, the CDR3 reads TGCGCCAGCAGCCAAGACCCAGGTGGGAATCAGCCCCAGCATTTT. It is translated as CASSQDPGGNQPQHF.

The chain has TRBV9 and TRBJ2-5; D might be TRBD1 or TRBD2, each matching 5 bases. From germline, CDR1 is SGDLS and CDR2 YYNGEE. This CDR3 has 11 residues. With 3 bases removed from V and 5 bases from J, the gap between germline ends came to 5 bases. In nucleotides, the CDR3 is TGTGCCAGCAGCGGGGGGGAGACCCAGTACTTC. Translating it yields CASSGGETQYF.

The chain has TRBV4-1 and TRBJ2-1; D is unclear. The CDR3 is 13 residues long. The V gene lost 0 bases and the J gene lost 5 bases, with 5 bases spanning the gap. CDR1 MGHRA and CDR2 YSYEKL come from the germline V gene. CDR3: CASSQEPDNEQFF. DNA for the CDR3: TGCGCCAGCAGCCAAGAACCGGACAATGAGCAGTTCTTC.

The sample holds one count of this clone. The rearrangement links TRBV5-4 to TRBJ1-4; a possible D gene is TRBD1 (6 bases). Germline CDR1 reads SGHNT; CDR2 reads YYREEE (reference sequence). V was pared by 1 base and J by 8 bases, with 9 bases between. This CDR3 is built from 13 residues. In nucleotides, the CDR3 is TGTGCCAGCAGCTTGACAGGGCACGAAAAACTGTTTTTT. Protein sequence: CASSLTGHEKLFF.

The V call is TRBV27, the J call TRBJ2-3; D gene unclear. The germline V gene has CDR1 MNHEY and CDR2 SMNVEV (reference sequence). This CDR3 has 12 residues. Trimming left V 5 bases short and J 3 bases short, with 6 bases between. The CDR3 here is CASSPQTDTQYF. DNA of the CDR3: TGTGCCAGCAGTCCGCAAACAGATACGCAGTATTTT.